The sequence of this T cell receptor (beta chain) was determined in a study of technical replicates of blood from a handful of donors. Assay used: immunoSEQ multiplex PCR; TCRdb lists only in-frame clones, some missing. The data contain 60,000 to 65,000 clones, approximately 86% of them singletons. V was pared by 3 bases and J by 0 bases, with 13 bases between. The CDR3 sequence is 16 residues long. The germline V gene encodes CDR1 SGDLS and CDR2 YYNGEE. The clonotype was recovered from a human donor in good health. Some clones in this sample may be carry-over from other donors' samples. The sequencing sample was made of PBMCs. The chain joins TRBV9 to TRBJ1-3, with a weak D call TRBD1 (6 bases). The CDR3: CASSARQDRSGNTIYF. In DNA, the CDR3 is TGTGCCAGCAGCGCCAGACAGGATCGCTCTGGAAACACCATATATTTT.